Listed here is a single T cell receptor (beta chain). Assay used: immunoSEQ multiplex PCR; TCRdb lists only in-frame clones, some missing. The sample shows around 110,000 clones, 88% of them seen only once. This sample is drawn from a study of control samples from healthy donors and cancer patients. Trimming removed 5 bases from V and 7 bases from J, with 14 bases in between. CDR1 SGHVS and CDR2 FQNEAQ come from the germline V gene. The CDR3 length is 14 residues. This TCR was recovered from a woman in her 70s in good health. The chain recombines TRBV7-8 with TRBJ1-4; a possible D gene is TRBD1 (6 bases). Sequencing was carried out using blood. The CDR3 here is CASSPSRGREKLFF. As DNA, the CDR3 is TGTGCCAGCAGCCCCTCGCGGGGGCGTGAAAAACTGTTTTTT.